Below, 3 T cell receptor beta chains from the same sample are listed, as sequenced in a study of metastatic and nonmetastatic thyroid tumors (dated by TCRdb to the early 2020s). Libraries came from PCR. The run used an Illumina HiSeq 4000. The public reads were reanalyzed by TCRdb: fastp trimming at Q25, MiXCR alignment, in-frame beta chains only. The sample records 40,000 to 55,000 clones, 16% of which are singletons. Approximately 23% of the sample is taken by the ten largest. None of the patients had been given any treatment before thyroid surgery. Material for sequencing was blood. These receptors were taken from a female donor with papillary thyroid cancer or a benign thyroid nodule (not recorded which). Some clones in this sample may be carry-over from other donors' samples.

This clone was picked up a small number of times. The CDR3 loop is CASRGLAGNNEQFF. CDR3 in DNA: TGCGCCAGCAGGGGACTAGCGGGCAACAATGAGCAGTTCTTC. The chain uses TRBV10-2 and TRBJ2-1, with TRBD2 matching over 12 bases. Germline V CDR1 and CDR2: WSHSY, SAAADI. V gave up 6 bases and J gave up 5 bases; unmatched junction bases: 2. The CDR3 loop spans 14 amino acids.

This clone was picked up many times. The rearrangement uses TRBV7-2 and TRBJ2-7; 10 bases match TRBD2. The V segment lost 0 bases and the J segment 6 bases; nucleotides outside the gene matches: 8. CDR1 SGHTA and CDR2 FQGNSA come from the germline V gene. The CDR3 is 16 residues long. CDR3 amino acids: CASSLAGAGGGTEQYF. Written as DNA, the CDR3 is TGTGCCAGCAGCTTAGCGGGAGCGGGAGGGGGTACCGAGCAGTACTTC.

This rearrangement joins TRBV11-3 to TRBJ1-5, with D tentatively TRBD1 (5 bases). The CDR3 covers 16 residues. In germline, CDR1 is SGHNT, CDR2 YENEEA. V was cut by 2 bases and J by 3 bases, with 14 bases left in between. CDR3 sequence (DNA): TGTGCCAGCAGCTTAAATTGGGGGAGCTCCAATCAGCCCCAGCATTTT. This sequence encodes CASSLNWGSSNQPQHF.